This T cell receptor beta chain originates from a study of shared clonotypes between healthy human individuals. Study outcomes and limitations: Enrolling few donors narrowed the genetic and exposure-history diversity that was represented.

A remark on this clone: Its antigen is not identified.

This CDR3 comprises 19 residues. Germline-derived CDR1 and CDR2 are SGDLS and YYNGEE. J lost 0 bases, V lost 0 bases, and 13 bases had no gene match. Profiling relied on immunoSEQ multiplex PCR, and the TCRdb table lists in-frame clones only, not all of them. Of 2 million to 3 million clones detected, roughly nine tenths appear once; the ten largest clones hold about 0.13%. CD4+ cells yielded CD45RA+ naive and CD45RA-negative memory subsets. The chain recombines TRBV9 with TRBJ2-5; 8 nucleotides match TRBD1. This TCR derives from a man between 18 and 35 years old in good health. The sequenced material came from naive CD4+ T cells sorted from blood. Subset in this sample: CD45RA+ positively selected. As DNA, the CDR3 is TGTGCCAGCAGCGTAGCCGGAATCGGGGGACAGGCCTACCAAGAGACCCAGTACTTC. It is translated as CASSVAGIGGQAYQETQYF. Full variable domain (rest looked up from reference TRBV9 and TRBJ2-5): DSGVTQTPKHLITATGQRVTLRCSPRSGDLSVYWYQQSLDQGLQFLIQYYNGEERAKGNILERFSAQQFPDLHSELNLSSLELGDSALYFCASSVAGIGGQAYQETQYFGPGTRLLVL.